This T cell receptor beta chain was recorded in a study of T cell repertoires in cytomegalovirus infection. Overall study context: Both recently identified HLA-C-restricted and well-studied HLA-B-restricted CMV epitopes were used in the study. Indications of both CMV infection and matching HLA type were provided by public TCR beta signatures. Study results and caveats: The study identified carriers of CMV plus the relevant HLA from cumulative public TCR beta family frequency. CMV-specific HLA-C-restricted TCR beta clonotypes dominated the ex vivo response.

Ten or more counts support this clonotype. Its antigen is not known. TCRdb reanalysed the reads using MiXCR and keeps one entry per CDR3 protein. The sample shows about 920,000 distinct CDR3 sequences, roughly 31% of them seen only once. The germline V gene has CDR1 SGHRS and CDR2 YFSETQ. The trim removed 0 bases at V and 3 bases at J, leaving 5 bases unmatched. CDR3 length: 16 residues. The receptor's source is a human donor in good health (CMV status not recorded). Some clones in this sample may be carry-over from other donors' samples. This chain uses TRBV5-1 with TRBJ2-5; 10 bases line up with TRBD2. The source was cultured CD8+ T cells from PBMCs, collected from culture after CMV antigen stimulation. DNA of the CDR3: TGCGCCAGCAGCTTGGTACTAGCGGGGAAAAAAGAGACCCAGTACTTC. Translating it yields CASSLVLAGKKETQYF.